What follows is one TCR beta chain and its context. Its target is unknown. Here the gene names and germline are mouse. The read ends 1 residue before the CDR3 terminus; that terminus is restored from the germline J gene. The data are from a study of tissue T cells after allogeneic stem cell transplantation. Findings and caveats of the study: Alloreactivity or antigen specificity of tissue TCRs was not determined; some clones might be host cells. Sampling depth was limited, and the cohort was small and clinically varied. Shared clones across patients were few; motif clustering revealed tissue-specific shared signatures.

The CDR3 has 15 amino acids. Germline V gene data show CDR1 as KGHPV and CDR2 as FQNQEV (reference sequence). The trim removed 4 bases at V and 0 bases at J, leaving 3 bases unmatched. Survey-depth TCRbeta CDR3 sequencing reported V/J genes and productive frequencies. Repertoires were generated with immunoSEQ multiplex PCR, while TCRdb's copy carries only in-frame clones and drops some. Here the sample spans approximately 5,500 clones, around 48% being singletons. Time point specified: mouse harvest day 14 after allogeneic transplant. Mouse grafts combined 10^7 T-cell-depleted bone marrow cells with 10^6 splenic CD5+ T cells.

V usage is TRBV26 and J usage is TRBJ2-7; the match to TRBD2 covers 10 bases. The clonotype comes from a female BALB/c mouse given C57BL/6 T cells with graft-versus-host disease after an allogeneic hematopoietic cell transplant. The sample consisted of gut tissue. Partial CDR3 DNA: TGTGCCAGCAGTCCGACTGGGGGGAGCTCCTATGAACAGTAC. It is translated as CASSPTGGSSYEQY. The CDR3 as a whole reads CASSPTGGSSYEQYF.